These 26 T cell receptor beta chains share one sample of origin, sequenced in a study of shared clonotypes between healthy human individuals. Libraries were prepared by immunoSEQ multiplex PCR; TCRdb keeps only in-frame clonotypes and omits some of them. The data show approximately 82,000 clones, under 65% seen once. Sequencing used memory CD8+ T cells sorted from blood. Documented subset: CD45RO+ cells pooled with CCR7-negative TemRA cells. The source of these receptors is a man aged 30 to 45 in good health.

V usage is TRBV11-2 and J usage is TRBJ1-4; D ambiguous. Germline CDR1 reads SGHAT; CDR2 reads FQNNGV. CDR3 length equals 16 residues. Trimming took off 1 base at V and 0 bases at J, with 9 bases between the two ends. Written as DNA, the CDR3 is TGTGCCAGCAGCTTAGGCAGGAGTGCAACTAATGAAAAACTGTTTTTT. It is translated as CASSLGRSATNEKLFF.

The J gene is TRBJ2-7, the V gene TRBV18; 8 bases fit TRBD1. V lost 5 bases and J lost 3; bases outside the gene matches: 6. CDR1 and CDR2 from the germline V gene are KGHSH and LQKENI. The CDR3 covers 14 residues. DNA for the CDR3: TGTGCCAGCTCAATAAAACAGGGGGGCTACGAGCAGTACTTC. It yields the protein CASSIKQGGYEQYF.

This clone has only one observation. This CDR3 is also generated by other DNA sequences in the sample. The chain recombines TRBV6-5 with TRBJ2-1; no clear D gene. CDR3 length: 11 amino acids. CDR1 and CDR2 (germline): MNHEY, SVGAGI. Trimming left V 7 bases short and J 4 bases short, with 5 bases between. The CDR3 protein is CASTSYNEQFF. CDR3 nucleotides: TGTGCCAGCACTAGTTACAATGAGCAGTTCTTC.

About this clone: Just one base apart from a much larger clone, this may be a read error. The chain carries TRBV7-2 and TRBJ2-7; TRBD1 might be the D (6 bases). The germline V gene has CDR1 SGHTA and CDR2 FQGNSA. With 5 bases removed from V and 2 bases from J, the gap between germline ends came to 10 bases. This CDR3 is 13 amino acids long. The CDR3 loop is CASSRGQTYEQYF. The CDR3, as DNA: TGTGCCAGCAGCCGCGGACAGACCTACGAGCAGTACTTC. Filled out from reference TRBV7-2 and TRBJ2-7, the complete variable domain reads GAGVSQSPSNKVTEKGKDVELRCDPISGHTALYWYRQSLGQGLEFLIYFQGNSAPDKSGLPSDRFSAERTGGSVSTLTIQRTQQEDSAVYLCASSRGQTYEQYFGPGTRLTVT.

Worth noting for this clone: Compared with germline, one end of the junction differs, possibly owing to a read error. This chain uses TRBV6-4 with TRBJ2-1; D gene ambiguous. The CDR3 runs 14 residues. Germline-derived CDR1 and CDR2 are MRHNA and SNTAGT. CDR3 sequence: CASSYSNSFDEQFF. The CDR3 DNA reads as TGTGCCAGCAGTTACTCGAACAGCTTCGATGAGCAGTTCTTC.

J is TRBJ2-3 and V is TRBV11-1; 11 bases agree with TRBD2. The length of the CDR3 is 15 residues. The germline V gene has CDR1 SGHAT and CDR2 FQDESV (reference sequence). V trimming: 7 bases; J trimming: 6 bases; junction bases outside the gene matches: 9. The CDR3 protein is CASTLRTSGFDTQYF. The CDR3, as DNA: TGTGCCAGCACCCTGAGGACTAGCGGGTTCGATACGCAGTATTTT.

This chain uses TRBV19 with TRBJ2-7; weak D call: TRBD2 (6 bases). CDR3 length: 15 amino acids. The germline V gene encodes CDR1 LNHDA and CDR2 SQIVND (reference sequence). Trimming pared 3 bases from V and 3 bases from J, leaving 15 bases between. CDR3 nucleotides: TGTGCCAGTAGTATTGAATGGGGCGGGGTCTACGAGCAGTACTTC. Residues: CASSIEWGGVYEQYF. The full variable domain, rest sourced from reference TRBV19 and TRBJ2-7, is DGGITQSPKYLFRKEGQNVTLSCEQNLNHDAMYWYRQDPGQGLRLIYYSQIVNDFQKGDIAEGYSVSREKKESFPLTVTSAQKNPTAFYLCASSIEWGGVYEQYFGPGTRLTVT.

The chain recombines TRBV5-1 with TRBJ2-7; D gene uncertain. V lost 0 bases and J 5 bases, leaving 15 bases between the germline ends. CDR3 size: 15 residues. Germline CDR1 SGHRS, CDR2 YFSETQ. As DNA, the CDR3 is TGCGCCAGCAGCTTGGCGGTCAACGCTGGGAACGAGCAGTACTTC. Its translation is CASSLAVNAGNEQYF.

As regards this clone: With a far larger clone one base away, a read error is the likely cause. V usage is TRBV6-5 and J usage is TRBJ2-3; TRBD2 aligns across 7 bases. V gave up 2 bases and J gave up 2 bases; unmatched junction bases: 1. The CDR3 extends over 14 amino acids. Germline V lookup: CDR1 MNHEY, CDR2 SVGAGI. CDR3 protein: CASSYGRATDTQYF. The CDR3 DNA sequence: TGTGCCAGCAGTTACGGGAGGGCCACAGATACGCAGTATTTT.

J is TRBJ2-3 and V is TRBV4-1, with 13 bases fitting TRBD2. Germline CDR1 and CDR2: MGHRA and YSYEKL. V shed 3 bases, J shed 3 bases, and the junction held 6 bases outside the gene matches. The CDR3 is 17 residues long. CDR3 bases: TGCGCCAGCAGCCAGAGGACTAGCGGGGGAGGGACAGATACGCAGTATTTT. Encoded protein: CASSQRTSGGGTDTQYF.

The chain carries TRBV4-2 and TRBJ1-4; D perhaps matches TRBD1 (5 bases). Germline V gene lookup returns CDR1 LGHNA and CDR2 YNFKEQ. The length of the CDR3 is 17 residues. Trimming removed 3 bases from V and 3 bases from J, with 17 bases in between. The CDR3 loop is CASSHKTGGIANEKLFF. DNA of the CDR3: TGTGCCAGCAGCCACAAGACCGGGGGTATTGCTAATGAAAAACTGTTTTTT.

V gene TRBV7-9 combines with J gene TRBJ2-3; 7 bases align to TRBD1. The CDR3 length is 15 residues. The V gene end was trimmed by 5 bases and the J gene end by 0 bases; junction bases not matched to a gene: 5. Germline V CDR1 and CDR2: SEHNR, FQNEAQ (reference sequence). The CDR3 loop is CASSAGGGSTDTQYF. The CDR3 nucleotides read TGTGCCAGCAGCGCAGGGGGTGGGAGCACAGATACGCAGTATTTT.

This clone has ten or more counts. The rearrangement uses TRBV6-1 and TRBJ2-7; 7 bases are a match to TRBD1. The CDR3 runs to 15 residues. Trimming removed 7 bases from V and 0 bases from J; junction bases left unmatched: 9. CDR1 is MNHNS and CDR2 is SASEGT in the germline V gene. The CDR3 DNA reads TGTGCCAGCACGGAGACAGGGAGCGGCTCCTACGAGCAGTACTTC. It translates to CASTETGSGSYEQYF.

The J gene is TRBJ2-7, the V gene TRBV30; D uncertain. V dropped 5 bases and J dropped 1 base, with 6 bases sitting between them. Germline CDR1 GTSNPN, CDR2 SVGIG (reference sequence). The CDR3 runs to 11 residues. Here the CDR3 reads CAWQQSYEQYF. CDR3 bases: TGTGCCTGGCAGCAATCCTACGAGCAGTACTTC.

The V gene is TRBV6-1, the J gene TRBJ2-1; 8 positions agree with TRBD1. The CDR3 extends over 15 amino acids. After removal of 1 base from V and 8 bases from J, the junction contained 7 bases not matched to a gene. Germline values: CDR1 MNHNS, CDR2 SASEGT. CDR3 bases: TGTGCCAGCAGTGAAGGGTCAGGGGGCCTCTATGAGCAGTTCTTC. Its protein is CASSEGSGGLYEQFF.

For this clone: Compared with germline, one end of the junction differs, possibly owing to a read error. The chain uses TRBV2 and TRBJ1-2, with 10 bases identical to TRBD1. The CDR3 contains 15 residues. Germline assignment: CDR1 SNHLY and CDR2 FYNNEI. CDR3 residues: CASREGQGVNYGYTF. CDR3 DNA: TGTGCCAGCAGGGAAGGACAGGGGGTTAACTATGGCTACACCTTC.

The V and J genes are TRBV27 and TRBJ1-1; D gene unclear. The V gene's germline CDR1 is MNHEY and CDR2 SMNVEV (reference sequence). Trimming took 5 bases from V and 7 from J, leaving 8 bases between them. The CDR3 is made up of 11 amino acids. This CDR3 reads CASSAGFEAFF. The DNA of the CDR3 is TGTGCCAGCAGTGCGGGATTTGAAGCTTTCTTT.

The J gene is TRBJ2-1, the V gene TRBV7-9; 11 nucleotides agree with TRBD2. Germline CDR1 reads SEHNR; CDR2 reads FQNEAQ (reference sequence). V was pared by 5 bases and J by 9 bases, with 12 bases of the junction left unmatched. This CDR3 comprises 16 residues. CDR3 in amino acids: CASSDSTSGSAREQFF. In nucleotides, the CDR3 is TGTGCCAGCAGCGACTCAACTAGCGGGAGCGCCCGTGAGCAGTTCTTC.

The chain joins TRBV28 to TRBJ2-1, with unresolved D. This CDR3 comprises 15 residues. Germline CDR1 reads MDHEN; CDR2 reads SYDVKM. V was clipped by 2 bases and J by 8 bases, with 16 bases between them. The CDR3 protein is CASSLDASHIDEQFF. Here the CDR3 DNA reads TGTGCCAGCAGTTTAGACGCTAGTCATATCGATGAGCAGTTCTTC.

The V gene is TRBV28, the J gene TRBJ1-5; D remains ambiguous. V shed 1 base and J shed 0 bases, with 4 bases lying between them. CDR1 is MDHEN and CDR2 is SYDVKM in the germline V gene. CDR3 size: 14 residues. The CDR3 DNA is TGTGCCAGCAGTTTATACTCTAGCAATCAGCCCCAGCATTTT. Translation: CASSLYSSNQPQHF.

This chain uses TRBV2 with TRBJ2-5; D is unclear. Trimming removed 5 bases from V and 5 bases from J, with 3 bases in between. The CDR3 is made up of 10 amino acids. Germline loops: CDR1 SNHLY, CDR2 FYNNEI. CDR3 sequence: CASSYETQYF. The CDR3 coding sequence is TGTGCCAGCAGTTACGAGACCCAGTACTTC.

This clone was seen a few times. The chain employs TRBV6-4 and TRBJ2-2; D is possibly TRBD1 (6 bases). V gave up 5 bases and J gave up 7 bases, with 8 bases separating them. This CDR3 is built from 12 residues. CDR1 is MRHNA and CDR2 is SNTAGT in the germline V gene. The CDR3 DNA reads TGTGCCAGCAGTTTAGGGGGCGGGGAGCTGTTTTTT. Protein sequence: CASSLGGGELFF.

The gene calls are TRBV6-5 and TRBJ1-2; D unclear. V lost 0 bases to trimming and J lost 8 bases, with 13 bases between them. This CDR3 has 14 amino acids. Germline V gene sequence: CDR1 MNHEY, CDR2 SVGAGI. The CDR3 region is CASSYSFGESGYTF. In DNA, the CDR3 is TGTGCCAGCAGTTACTCTTTTGGAGAGTCGGGCTACACCTTC.

This clone occurred many times. The V gene is TRBV2, the J gene TRBJ2-7; 11 bases match TRBD2. V lost 6 bases and J lost 3; bases outside the gene matches: 7. Per the germline V gene, CDR1 is SNHLY and CDR2 is FYNNEI. This CDR3 spans 15 amino acids. The CDR3 nucleotides are TGTGCCAGCAGCCCGGGACTAGCGGATTACTACGAGCAGTACTTC. Encoded protein: CASSPGLADYYEQYF. The full variable domain, in which reference TRBV2 and TRBJ2-7 provide the parts outside the CDR3, is EPEVTQTPSHQVTQMGQEVILRCVPISNHLYFYWYRQILGQKVEFLVSFYNNEISEKSEIFDDQFSVERPDGSNFTLKIRSTKLEDSAMYFCASSPGLADYYEQYFGPGTRLTVT.

The rearrangement uses TRBV5-1 and TRBJ2-7, with D unresolved. V dropped 0 bases and J dropped 3 bases, with 10 bases sitting between them. The CDR3 loop spans 14 amino acids. From germline, CDR1 is SGHRS and CDR2 YFSETQ. This CDR3 is CASSLESINYEQYF. CDR3 sequence (DNA): TGCGCCAGCAGCTTGGAGTCGATAAACTACGAGCAGTACTTC.

The chain recombines TRBV6-5 with TRBJ2-5; D is perhaps TRBD1 (6 bases). CDR3 length equals 14 residues. Germline V gene lookup returns CDR1 MNHEY and CDR2 SVGAGI. V was shortened by 8 bases and J by 5 bases, with 18 bases between the two germline ends. The CDR3 region is CASRQDLQGETQYF. The CDR3 coding sequence is TGTGCCAGCCGACAGGACCTTCAGGGGGAGACCCAGTACTTC.